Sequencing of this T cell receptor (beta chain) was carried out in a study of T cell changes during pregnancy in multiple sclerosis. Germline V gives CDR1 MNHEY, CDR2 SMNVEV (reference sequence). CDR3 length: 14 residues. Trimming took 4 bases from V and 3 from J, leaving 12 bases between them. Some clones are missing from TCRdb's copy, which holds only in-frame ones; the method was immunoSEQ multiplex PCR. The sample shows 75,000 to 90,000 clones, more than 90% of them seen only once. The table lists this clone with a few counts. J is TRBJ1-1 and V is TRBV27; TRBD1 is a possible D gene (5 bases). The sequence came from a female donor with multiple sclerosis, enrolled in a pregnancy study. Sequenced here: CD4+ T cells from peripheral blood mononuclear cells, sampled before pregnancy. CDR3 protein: CASSSVDRYTEAFF. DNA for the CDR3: TGTGCCAGCAGTTCGGTCGACAGATACACTGAAGCTTTCTTT.